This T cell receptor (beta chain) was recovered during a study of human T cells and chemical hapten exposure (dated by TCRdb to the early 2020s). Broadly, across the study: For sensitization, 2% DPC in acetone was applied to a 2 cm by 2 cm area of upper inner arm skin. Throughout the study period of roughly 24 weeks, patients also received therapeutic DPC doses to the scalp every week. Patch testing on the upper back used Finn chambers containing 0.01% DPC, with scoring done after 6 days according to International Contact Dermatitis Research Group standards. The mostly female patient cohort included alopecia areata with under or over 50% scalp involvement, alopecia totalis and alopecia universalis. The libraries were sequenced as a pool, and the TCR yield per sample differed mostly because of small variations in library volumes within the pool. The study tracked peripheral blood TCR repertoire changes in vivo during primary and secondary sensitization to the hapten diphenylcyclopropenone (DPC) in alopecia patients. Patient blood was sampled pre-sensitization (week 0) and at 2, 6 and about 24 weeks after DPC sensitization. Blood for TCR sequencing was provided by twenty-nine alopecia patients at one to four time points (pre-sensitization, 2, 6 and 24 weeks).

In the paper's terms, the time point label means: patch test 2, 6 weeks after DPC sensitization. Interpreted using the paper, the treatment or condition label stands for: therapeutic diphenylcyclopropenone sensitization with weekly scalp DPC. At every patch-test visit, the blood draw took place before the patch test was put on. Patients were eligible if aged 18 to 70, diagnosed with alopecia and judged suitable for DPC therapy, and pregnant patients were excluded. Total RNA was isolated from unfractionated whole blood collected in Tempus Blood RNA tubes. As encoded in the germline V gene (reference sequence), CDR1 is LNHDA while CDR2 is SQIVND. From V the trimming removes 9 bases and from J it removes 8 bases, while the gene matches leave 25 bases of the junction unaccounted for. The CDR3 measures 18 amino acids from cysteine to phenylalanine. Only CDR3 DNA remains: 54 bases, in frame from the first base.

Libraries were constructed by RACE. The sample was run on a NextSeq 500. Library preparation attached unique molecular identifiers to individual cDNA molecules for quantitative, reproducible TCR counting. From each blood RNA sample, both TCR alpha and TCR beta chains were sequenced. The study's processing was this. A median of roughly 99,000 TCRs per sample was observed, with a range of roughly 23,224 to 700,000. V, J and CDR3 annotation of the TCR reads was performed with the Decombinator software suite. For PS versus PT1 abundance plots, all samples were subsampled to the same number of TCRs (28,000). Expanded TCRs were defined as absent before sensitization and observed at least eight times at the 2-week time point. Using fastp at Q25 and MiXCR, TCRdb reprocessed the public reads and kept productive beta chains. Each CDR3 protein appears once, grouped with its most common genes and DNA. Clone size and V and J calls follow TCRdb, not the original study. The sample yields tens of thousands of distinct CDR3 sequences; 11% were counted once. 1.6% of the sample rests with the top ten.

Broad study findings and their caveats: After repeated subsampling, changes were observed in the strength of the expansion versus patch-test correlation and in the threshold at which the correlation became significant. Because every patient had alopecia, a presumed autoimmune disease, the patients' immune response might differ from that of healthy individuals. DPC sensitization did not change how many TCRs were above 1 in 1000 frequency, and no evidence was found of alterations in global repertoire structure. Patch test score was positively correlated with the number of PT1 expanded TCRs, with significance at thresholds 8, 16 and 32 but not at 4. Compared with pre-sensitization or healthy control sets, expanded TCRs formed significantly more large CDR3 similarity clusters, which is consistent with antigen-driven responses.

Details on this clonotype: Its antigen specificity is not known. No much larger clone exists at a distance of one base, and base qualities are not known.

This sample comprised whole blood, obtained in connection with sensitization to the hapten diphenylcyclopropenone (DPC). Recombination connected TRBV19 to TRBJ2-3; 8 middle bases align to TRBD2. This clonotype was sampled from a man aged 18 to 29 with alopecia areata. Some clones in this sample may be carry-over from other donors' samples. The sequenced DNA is TGTGCCAGCGCGTCCTCGGTAATCCAGCGGGGGCTGATCGGTACGCAGTATTTT. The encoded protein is CASASSVIQRGLIGTQYF.